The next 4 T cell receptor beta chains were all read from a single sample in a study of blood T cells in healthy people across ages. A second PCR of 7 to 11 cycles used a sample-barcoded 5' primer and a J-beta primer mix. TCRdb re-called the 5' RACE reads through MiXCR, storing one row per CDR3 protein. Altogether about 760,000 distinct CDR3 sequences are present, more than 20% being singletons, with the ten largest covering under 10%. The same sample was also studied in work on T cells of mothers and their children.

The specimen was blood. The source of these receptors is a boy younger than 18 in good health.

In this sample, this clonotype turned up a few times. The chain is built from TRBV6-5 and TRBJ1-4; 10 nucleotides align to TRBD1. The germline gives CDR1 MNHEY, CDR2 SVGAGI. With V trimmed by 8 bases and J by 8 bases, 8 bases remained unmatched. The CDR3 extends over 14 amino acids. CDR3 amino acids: CASHETGGEEKLFF. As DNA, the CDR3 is TGTGCCAGCCACGAGACAGGGGGCGAGGAAAAACTGTTTTTT.

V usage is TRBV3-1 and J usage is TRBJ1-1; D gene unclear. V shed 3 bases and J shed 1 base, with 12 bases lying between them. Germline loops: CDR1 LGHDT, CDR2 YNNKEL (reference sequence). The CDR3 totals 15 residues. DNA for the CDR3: TGTGCCAGCAGCCACTTGCGGACTCAGAACACTGAAGCTTTCTTT. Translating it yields CASSHLRTQNTEAFF.

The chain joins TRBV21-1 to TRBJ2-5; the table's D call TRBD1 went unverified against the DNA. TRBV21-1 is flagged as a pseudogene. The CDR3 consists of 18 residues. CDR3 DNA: TGTGCCAGCTTAGGGACATGTCCACTCAGGATTCGAGGGAGCGGCCAGTACTTC. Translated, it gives CASLGTCPLRIRGSGQYF.

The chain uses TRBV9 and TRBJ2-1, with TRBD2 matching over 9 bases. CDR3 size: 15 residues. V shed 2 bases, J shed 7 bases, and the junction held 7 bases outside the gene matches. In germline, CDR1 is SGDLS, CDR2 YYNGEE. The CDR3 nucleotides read TGTGCCAGCAGCGTGAGCGGGGGGAAAGGGAATGAGCAGTTCTTC. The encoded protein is CASSVSGGKGNEQFF.